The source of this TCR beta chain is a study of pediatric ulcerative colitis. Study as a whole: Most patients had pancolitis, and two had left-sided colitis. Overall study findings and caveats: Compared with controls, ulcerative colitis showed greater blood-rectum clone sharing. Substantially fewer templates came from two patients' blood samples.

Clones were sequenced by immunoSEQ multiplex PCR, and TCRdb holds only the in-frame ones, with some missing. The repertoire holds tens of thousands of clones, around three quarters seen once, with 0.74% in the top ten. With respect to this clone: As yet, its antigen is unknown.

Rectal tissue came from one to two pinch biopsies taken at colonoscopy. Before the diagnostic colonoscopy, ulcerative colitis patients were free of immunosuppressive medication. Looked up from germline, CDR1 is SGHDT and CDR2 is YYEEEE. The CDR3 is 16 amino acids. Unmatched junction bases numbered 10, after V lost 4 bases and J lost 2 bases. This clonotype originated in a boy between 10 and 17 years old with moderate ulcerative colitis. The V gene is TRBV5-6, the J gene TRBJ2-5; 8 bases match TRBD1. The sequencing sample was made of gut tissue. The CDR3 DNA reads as TGTGCCAGCAGCAACCGGGACAGGCCTAATCAAGAGACCCAGTACTTC. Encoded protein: CASSNRDRPNQETQYF.